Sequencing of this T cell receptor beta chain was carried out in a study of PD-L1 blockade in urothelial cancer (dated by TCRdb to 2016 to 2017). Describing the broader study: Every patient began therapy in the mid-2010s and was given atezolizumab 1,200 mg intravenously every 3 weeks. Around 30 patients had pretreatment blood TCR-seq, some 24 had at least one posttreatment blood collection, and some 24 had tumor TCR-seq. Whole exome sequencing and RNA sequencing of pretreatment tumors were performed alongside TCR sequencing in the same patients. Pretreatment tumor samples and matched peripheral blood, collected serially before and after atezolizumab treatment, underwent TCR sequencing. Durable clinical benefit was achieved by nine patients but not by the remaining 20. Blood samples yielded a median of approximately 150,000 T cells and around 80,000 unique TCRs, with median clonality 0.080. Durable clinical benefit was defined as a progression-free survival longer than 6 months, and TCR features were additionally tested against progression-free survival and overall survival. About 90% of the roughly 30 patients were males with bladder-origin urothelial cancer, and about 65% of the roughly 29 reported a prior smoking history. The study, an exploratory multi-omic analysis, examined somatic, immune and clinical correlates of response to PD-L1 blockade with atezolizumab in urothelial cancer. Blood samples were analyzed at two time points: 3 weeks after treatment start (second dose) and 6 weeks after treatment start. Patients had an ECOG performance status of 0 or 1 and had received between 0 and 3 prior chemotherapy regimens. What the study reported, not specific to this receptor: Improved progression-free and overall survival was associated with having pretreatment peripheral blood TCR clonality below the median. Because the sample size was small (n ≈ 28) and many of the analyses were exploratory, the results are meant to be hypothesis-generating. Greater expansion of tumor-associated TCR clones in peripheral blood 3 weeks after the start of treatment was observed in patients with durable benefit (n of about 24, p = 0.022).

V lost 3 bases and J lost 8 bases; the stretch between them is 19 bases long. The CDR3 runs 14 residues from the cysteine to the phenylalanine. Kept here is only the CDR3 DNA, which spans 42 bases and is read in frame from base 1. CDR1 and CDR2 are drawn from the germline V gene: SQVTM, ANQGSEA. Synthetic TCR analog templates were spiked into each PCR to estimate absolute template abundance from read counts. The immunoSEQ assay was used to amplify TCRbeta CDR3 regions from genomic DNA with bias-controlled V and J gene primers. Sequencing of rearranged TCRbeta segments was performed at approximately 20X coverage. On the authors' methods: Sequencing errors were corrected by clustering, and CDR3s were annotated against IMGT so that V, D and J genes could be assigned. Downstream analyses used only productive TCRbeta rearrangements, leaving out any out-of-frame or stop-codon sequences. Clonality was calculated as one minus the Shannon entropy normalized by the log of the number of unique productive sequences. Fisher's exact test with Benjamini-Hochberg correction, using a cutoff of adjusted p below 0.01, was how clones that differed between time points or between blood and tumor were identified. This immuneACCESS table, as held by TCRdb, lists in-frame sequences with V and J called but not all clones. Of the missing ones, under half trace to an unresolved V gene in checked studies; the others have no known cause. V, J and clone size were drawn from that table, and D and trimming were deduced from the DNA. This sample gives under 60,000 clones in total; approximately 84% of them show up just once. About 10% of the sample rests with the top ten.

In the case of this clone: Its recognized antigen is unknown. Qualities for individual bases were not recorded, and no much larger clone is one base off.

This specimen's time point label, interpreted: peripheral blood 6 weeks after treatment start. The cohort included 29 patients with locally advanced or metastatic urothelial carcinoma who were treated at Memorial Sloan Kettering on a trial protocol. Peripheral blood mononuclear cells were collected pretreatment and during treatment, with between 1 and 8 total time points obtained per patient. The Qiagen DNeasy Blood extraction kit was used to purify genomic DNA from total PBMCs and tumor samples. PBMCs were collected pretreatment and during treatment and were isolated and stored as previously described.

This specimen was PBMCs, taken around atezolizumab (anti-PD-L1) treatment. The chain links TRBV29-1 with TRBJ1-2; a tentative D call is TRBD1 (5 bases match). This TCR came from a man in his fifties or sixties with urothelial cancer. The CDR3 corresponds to CSVDDTNRGEGYTF. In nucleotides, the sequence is TGCAGCGTTGACGACACAAATCGGGGGGAGGGCTACACCTTC.